The source of this T cell receptor (beta chain) is a study of a mutant IDH1 vaccine in newly diagnosed glioma (dated by TCRdb to the early 2020s). Turning to the overall study: Across visits V03 through V10, patients got a total of eight vaccinations, given in weeks 1, 3, 5, 7, 11, 15, 19 and 23. Before enrollment, patients had received standard therapy of radiotherapy alone, temozolomide alone, or radiochemotherapy with temozolomide; most received the combination. Vaccination started 4-6 weeks after radiotherapy alone, or was given together with temozolomide cycles in the groups whose treatment included chemotherapy. For exploratory analyses, longitudinal TCRB deep sequencing was carried out in about 26 treated patients wherever samples were available. Peripheral blood was collected at six visits: V03 (baseline), V05, V07, V10, V12 and V13. Of the 25 to 40 patients who were treated, around 60% were male and 37.5% were female, and the mean age was around 40 years. What the work shows at the level of the full study, not this receptor alone: No apparent relationship was observed between pseudoprogression and alterations in the top peripheral T cell clonotypes detected by TCRB sequencing. Vaccine-induced immune responses across multiple MHC alleles were detected in 93.3% of patients. PBMC samples for TCRB deep sequencing were selected based on availability. The authors noted that analyses of patient blood samples could not be reproduced because of sample limitations.

In regard to this clone: What antigen it recognizes has not been identified. No base-level quality is on record; no much larger clone is a single base apart.

The time point tag for this specimen amounts to: week 5, during vaccination. Each vaccine dose, consisting of 300 ug of a 20-mer mutant IDH1 peptide in Montanide, was administered subcutaneously with topical imiquimod. The donors had newly diagnosed IDH1-mutant astrocytomas of WHO grade 3 or 4 that showed loss of nuclear ATRX. The samples were drawn from NOA16, a multicentre, single-arm, open-label phase I trial in Germany that tested a mutant IDH1 peptide vaccine in humans for the first time. Genomic DNA for TCRB sequencing was extracted from EDTA blood using the DNeasy Blood and Tissue Kit. To prepare the library, the immunoSEQ multiplex PCR assay was applied. Rearranged TCR beta chain sequences were amplified with the hsTCRB Kit following the manufacturer's protocol. An Illumina MiSeq was used to sequence the TCRB libraries. The original methods were these. The kit vendor's proprietary platform handled demultiplexing, trimming and gene mapping. TCRdb took over this immuneACCESS table, retaining in-frame rearrangements with V and J assigned. Such tables are incomplete; in checked studies, under half of the missing clones stem from an unresolved V gene, and the remainder is unexplained. V, J and clone size are taken as reported in that table, and D and trimming were inferred from the DNA itself. This sample has 60,000 or so clones in its table, and about 87% of those were observed once. The ten largest make up approximately 4.6% of the sample.

The sample here was PBMCs, taken from a glioma patient whose treatment included an IDH1 peptide vaccine. The TCR originated in a woman aged 40 to 55 with glioma.

The sequenced DNA: TGTGCCAGCAGCCAATTCAACTCTGGGGCCAACGTCCTGACTTTC. This codes for CASSQFNSGANVLTF. The sequence is built from TRBV14 and TRBJ2-6, with the D gene uncertain. Including cysteine and phenylalanine, the CDR3 has 15 amino acids. Only the CDR3 DNA stays, 45 bases, in frame from base 1. V is pared back by 2 bases and J by 0 bases, with 5 bases lying between the germline termini. CDR1 and CDR2 are read off the germline V gene as SGHDN and FVKESK.